The entry below describes one TCR beta chain. This CDR3 spans 13 amino acids. With 4 bases removed from V and 8 bases from J, the gap between germline ends came to 14 bases. Germline V gene data show CDR1 as LGHDT and CDR2 as YNNKEL (reference sequence). The sample is drawn from a study of blood T cell repertoires in COVID-19. Assay: immunoSEQ multiplex PCR; the TCRdb copy retains only in-frame clones and omits some. The sample has fewer than 250,000 clones, around 84% seen once. The sequenced material came from peripheral blood. The V call is TRBV3-1 (or the pseudogene TRBV3-2), the J call TRBJ1-2; maybe TRBD1 (5 bases). The sequence came from a woman of 80 years or more with COVID-19, enrolled during active disease. For the CDR3, the DNA is TGTGCCAGCAGCCCTCGGGGGAGGAACGGCTACACCTTC. Translating it yields CASSPRGRNGYTF.